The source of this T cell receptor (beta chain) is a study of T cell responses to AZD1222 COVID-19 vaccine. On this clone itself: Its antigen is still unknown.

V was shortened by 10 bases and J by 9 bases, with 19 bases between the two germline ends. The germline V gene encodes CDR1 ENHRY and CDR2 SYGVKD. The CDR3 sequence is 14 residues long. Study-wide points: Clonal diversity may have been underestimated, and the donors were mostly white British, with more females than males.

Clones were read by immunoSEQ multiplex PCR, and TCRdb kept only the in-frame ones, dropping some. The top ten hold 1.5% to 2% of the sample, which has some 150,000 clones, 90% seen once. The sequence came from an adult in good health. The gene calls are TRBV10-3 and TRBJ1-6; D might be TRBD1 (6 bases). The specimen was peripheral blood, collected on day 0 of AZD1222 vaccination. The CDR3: CATTRAGRGSPLHF. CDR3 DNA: TGTGCCACCACAAGGGCGGGCAGGGGTTCACCCCTCCACTTT.